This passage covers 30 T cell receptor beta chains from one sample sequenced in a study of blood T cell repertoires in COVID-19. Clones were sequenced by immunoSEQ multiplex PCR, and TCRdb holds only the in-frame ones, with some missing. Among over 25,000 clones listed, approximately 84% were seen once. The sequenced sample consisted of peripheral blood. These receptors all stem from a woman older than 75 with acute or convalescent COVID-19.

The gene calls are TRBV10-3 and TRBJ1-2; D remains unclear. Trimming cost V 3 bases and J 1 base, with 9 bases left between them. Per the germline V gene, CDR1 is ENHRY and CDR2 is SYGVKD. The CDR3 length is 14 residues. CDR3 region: CAISEITVNYGYTF. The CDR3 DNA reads TGTGCCATCAGTGAAATTACAGTTAACTATGGCTACACCTTC.

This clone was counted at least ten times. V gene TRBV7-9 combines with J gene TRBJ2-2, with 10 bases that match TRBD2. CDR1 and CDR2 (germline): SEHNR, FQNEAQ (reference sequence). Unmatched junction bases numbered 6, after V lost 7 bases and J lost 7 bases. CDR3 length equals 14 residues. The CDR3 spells CASNLAGVDGELFF. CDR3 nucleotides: TGTGCCAGCAACCTAGCGGGAGTCGACGGGGAGCTGTTTTTT.

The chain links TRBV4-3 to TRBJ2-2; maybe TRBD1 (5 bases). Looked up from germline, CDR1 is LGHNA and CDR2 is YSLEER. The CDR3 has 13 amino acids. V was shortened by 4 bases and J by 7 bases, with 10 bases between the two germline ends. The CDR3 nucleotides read TGCGCCAGCAGCCTAGGGGTGGGCGGGGAGCTGTTTTTT. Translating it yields CASSLGVGGELFF.

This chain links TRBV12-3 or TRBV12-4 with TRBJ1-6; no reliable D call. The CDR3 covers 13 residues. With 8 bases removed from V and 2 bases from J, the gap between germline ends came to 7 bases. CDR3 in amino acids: CASAEAYNSPLHF. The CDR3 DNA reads TGTGCCAGCGCCGAGGCCTATAATTCACCCCTCCACTTT.

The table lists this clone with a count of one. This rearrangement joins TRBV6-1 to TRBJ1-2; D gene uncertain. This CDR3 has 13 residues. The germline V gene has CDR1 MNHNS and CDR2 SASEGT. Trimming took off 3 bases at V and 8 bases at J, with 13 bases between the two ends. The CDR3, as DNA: TGTGCCAGCAGTGATGGACTCTCGATCGGCTACACCTTC. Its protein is CASSDGLSIGYTF.

The CDR3 loop is CASWTAPNTEAFF. The DNA for the CDR3 is TGTGCCAGCTGGACAGCACCCAACACTGAAGCTTTCTTT. The V gene is TRBV2, the J gene TRBJ1-1, with D perhaps matching TRBD1 (6 bases). The CDR3 contains 13 residues. CDR1 SNHLY and CDR2 FYNNEI come from the germline V gene. V was trimmed by 8 bases and J by 2 bases, leaving 12 bases between them. Complete variable domain (other parts from reference TRBV2 and TRBJ1-1): EPEVTQTPSHQVTQMGQEVILRCVPISNHLYFYWYRQILGQKVEFLVSFYNNEISEKSEIFDDQFSVERPDGSNFTLKIRSTKLEDSAMYFCASWTAPNTEAFFGQGTRLTVV.

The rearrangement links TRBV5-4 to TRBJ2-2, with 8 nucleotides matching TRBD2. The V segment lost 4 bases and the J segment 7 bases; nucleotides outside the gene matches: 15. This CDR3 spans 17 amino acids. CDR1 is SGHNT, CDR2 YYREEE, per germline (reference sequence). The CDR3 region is CASSRLLGGGQVGELFF. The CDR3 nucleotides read TGTGCCAGCAGCCGTCTCTTAGGCGGGGGGCAGGTCGGGGAGCTGTTTTTT.

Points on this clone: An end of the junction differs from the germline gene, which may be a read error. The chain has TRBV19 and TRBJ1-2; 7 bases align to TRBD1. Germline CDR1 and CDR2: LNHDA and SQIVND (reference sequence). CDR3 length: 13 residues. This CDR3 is CASSLGQVPMGAF. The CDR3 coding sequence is TGTGCCAGTAGTCTAGGACAGGTTCCTATGGGGGCCTTC.

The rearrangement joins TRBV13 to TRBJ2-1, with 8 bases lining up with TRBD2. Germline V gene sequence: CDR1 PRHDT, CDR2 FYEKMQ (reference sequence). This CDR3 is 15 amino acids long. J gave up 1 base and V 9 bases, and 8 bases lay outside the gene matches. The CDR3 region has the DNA TGTGCCAGTCACTGGCGGGGGGCTTCCTACAATGAGCAGTTCTTC. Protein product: CASHWRGASYNEQFF.

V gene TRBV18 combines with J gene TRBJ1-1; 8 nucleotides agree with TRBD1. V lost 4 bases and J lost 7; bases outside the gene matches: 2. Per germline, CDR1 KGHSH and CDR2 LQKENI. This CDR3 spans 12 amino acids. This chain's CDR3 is CASSLGQGEAFF. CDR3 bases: TGTGCCAGCTCACTTGGACAGGGTGAAGCTTTCTTT.

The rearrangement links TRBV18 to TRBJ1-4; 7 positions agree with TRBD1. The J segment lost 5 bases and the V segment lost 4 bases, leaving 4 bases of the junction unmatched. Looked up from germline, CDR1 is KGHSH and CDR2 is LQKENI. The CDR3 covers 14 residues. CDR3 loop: CASSRQGFNEKLFF. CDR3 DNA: TGTGCCAGCTCACGACAGGGATTCAATGAAAAACTGTTTTTT.

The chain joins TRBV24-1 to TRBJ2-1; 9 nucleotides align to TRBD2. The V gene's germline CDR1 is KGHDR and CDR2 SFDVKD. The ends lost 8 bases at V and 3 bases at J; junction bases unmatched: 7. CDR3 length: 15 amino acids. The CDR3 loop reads CATKPASGDYNEQFF. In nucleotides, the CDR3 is TGTGCCACCAAACCCGCTAGCGGGGACTACAATGAGCAGTTCTTC.

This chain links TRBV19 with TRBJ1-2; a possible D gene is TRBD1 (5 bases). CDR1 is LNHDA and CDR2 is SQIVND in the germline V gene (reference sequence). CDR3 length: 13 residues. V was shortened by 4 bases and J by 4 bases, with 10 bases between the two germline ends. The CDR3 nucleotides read TGTGCCAGTAGTACACAGGATGCCTATGGCTACACCTTC. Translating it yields CASSTQDAYGYTF.

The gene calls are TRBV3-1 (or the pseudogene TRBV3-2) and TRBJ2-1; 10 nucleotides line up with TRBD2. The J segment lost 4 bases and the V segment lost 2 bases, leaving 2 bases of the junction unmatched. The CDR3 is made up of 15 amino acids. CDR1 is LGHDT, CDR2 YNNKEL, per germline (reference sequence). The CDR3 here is CASSQKAGGYNEQFF. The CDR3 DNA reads TGTGCCAGCAGCCAAAAAGCGGGAGGGTACAATGAGCAGTTCTTC.

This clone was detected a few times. CDR3 residues: CASSPWSSYNSPLHF. CDR3 sequence (DNA): TGTGCCAGCTCACCATGGAGCTCCTATAATTCACCCCTCCACTTT. The V call is TRBV18, the J call TRBJ1-6, with unresolved D. This CDR3 has 15 residues. CDR1 is KGHSH, CDR2 LQKENI, per germline. The ends were cut back, 2 bases at V and 0 bases at J, with 5 bases in the middle.

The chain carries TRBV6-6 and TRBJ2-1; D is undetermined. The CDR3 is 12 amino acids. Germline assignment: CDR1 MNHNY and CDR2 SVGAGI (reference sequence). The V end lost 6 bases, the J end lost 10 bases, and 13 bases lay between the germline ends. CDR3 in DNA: TGTGCCAGCAGGGATTTCCTAGGAGAGCAGTTCTTC. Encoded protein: CASRDFLGEQFF.

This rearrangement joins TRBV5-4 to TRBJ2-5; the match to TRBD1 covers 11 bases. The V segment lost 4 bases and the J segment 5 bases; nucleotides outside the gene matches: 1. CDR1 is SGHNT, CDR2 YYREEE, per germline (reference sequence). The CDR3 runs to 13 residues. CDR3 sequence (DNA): TGTGCCAGCAGCCGGGACAGGGGGGAGACCCAGTACTTC. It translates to CASSRDRGETQYF.

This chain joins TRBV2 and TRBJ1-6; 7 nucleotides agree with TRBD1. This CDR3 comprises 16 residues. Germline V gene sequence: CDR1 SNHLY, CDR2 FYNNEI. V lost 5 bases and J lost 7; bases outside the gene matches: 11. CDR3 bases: TGTGCCAGCAGTAACCCAGGGGGGATTAGAAATTCACCCCTCCACTTT. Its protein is CASSNPGGIRNSPLHF.

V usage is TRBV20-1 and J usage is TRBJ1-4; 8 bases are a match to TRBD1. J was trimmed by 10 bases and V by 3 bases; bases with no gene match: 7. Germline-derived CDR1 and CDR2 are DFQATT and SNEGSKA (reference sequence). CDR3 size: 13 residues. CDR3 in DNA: TGCAGTGCTAGTCATCAGGGGGCAGGAAAACTGTTTTTT. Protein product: CSASHQGAGKLFF.

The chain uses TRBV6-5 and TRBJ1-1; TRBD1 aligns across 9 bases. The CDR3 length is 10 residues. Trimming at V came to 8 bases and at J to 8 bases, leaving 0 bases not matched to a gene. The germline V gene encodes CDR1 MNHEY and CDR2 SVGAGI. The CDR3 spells CASGTGEAFF. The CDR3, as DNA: TGTGCCAGCGGGACAGGGGAAGCTTTCTTT.

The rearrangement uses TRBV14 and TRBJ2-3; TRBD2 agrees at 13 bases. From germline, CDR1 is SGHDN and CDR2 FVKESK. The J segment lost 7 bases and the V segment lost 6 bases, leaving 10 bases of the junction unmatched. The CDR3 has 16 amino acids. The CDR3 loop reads CASSLGLAGSSYTQYF. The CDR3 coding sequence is TGTGCCAGCAGTCTGGGACTAGCGGGATCCTCATATACGCAGTATTTT.

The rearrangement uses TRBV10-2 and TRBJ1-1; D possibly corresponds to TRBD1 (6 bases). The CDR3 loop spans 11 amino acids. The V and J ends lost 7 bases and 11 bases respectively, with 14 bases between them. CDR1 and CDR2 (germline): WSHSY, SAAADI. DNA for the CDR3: TGCGCCAGCAAGTTGGACAGTAGCGCTTTCTTT. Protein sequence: CASKLDSSAFF.

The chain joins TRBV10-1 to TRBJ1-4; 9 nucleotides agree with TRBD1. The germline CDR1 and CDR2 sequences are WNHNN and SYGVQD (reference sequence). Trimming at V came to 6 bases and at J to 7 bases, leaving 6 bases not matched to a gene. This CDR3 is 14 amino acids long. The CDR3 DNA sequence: TGCGCCAGCAGACCGGACAGGGGAATTGAAAAACTGTTTTTT. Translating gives CASRPDRGIEKLFF.

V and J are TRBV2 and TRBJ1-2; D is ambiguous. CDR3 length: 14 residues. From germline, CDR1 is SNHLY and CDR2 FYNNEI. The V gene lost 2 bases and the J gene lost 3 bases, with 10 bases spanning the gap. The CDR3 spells CASSERGSDYGYTF. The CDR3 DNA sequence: TGTGCCAGCAGTGAACGGGGATCTGACTATGGCTACACCTTC.

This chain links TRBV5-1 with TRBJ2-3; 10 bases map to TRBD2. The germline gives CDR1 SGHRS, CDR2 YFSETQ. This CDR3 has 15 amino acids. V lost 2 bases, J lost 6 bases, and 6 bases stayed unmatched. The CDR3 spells CASSLLAGSSDTQYF. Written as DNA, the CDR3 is TGCGCCAGCAGCTTACTAGCGGGGTCGTCCGATACGCAGTATTTT.

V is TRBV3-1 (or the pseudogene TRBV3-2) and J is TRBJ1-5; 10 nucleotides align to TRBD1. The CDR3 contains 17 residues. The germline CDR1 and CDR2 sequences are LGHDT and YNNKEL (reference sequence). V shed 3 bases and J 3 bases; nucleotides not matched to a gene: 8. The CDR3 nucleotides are TGTGCCAGCAGCCATAACTTTGACAGGGGGCTCAATCAGCCCCAGCATTTT. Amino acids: CASSHNFDRGLNQPQHF.

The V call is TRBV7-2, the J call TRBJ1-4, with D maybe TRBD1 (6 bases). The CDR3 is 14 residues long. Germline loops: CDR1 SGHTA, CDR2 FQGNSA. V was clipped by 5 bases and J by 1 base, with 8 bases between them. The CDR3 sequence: CASSTGITNEKLFF. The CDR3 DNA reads TGTGCCAGCAGCACAGGGATAACTAATGAAAAACTGTTTTTT.

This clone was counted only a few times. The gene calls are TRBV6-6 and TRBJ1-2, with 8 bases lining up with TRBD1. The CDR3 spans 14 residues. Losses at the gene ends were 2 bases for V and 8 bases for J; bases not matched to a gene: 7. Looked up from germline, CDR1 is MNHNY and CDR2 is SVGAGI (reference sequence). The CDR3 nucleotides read TGTGCCAGCAGTTACGACAGGGGCCCGAAAGGCTACACCTTC. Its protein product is CASSYDRGPKGYTF.

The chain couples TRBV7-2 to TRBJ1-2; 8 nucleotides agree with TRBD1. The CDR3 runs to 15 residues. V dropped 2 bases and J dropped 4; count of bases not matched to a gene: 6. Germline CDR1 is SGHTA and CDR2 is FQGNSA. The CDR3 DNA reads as TGTGCCAGCAGCTTAACAGGGGGTCTCTCCTATGGCTACACCTTC. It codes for CASSLTGGLSYGYTF.

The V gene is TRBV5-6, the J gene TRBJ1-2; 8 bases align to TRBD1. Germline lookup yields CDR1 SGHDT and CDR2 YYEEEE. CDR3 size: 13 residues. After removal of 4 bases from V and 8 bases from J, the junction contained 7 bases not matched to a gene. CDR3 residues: CASSDRGPEGYTF. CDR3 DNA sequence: TGTGCCAGCAGCGACAGGGGACCTGAGGGCTACACCTTC.